The 23 T cell receptor beta chains below come from one sample, sequenced in a study of PD-L1 blockade in urothelial cancer. Clones were sequenced by immunoSEQ multiplex PCR, and TCRdb holds only the in-frame ones, with some missing. Of under 55,000 clones in the sample, 80% to 90% were seen once. The time point: pretreatment peripheral blood. This material consisted of PBMCs, taken around atezolizumab (anti-PD-L1) treatment. These receptors originate from a man in his 70s with urothelial cancer.

The V and J genes are TRBV14 and TRBJ2-3; 8 nucleotides agree with TRBD1. After removal of 4 bases from V and 8 bases from J, the junction contained 8 bases not matched to a gene. Per the germline V gene, CDR1 is SGHDN and CDR2 is FVKESK. This CDR3 contains 14 residues. The CDR3 loop reads CASSLSTGAPTQYF. CDR3 coding DNA: TGTGCCAGCAGCCTATCGACAGGGGCCCCTACGCAGTATTTT.

V usage is TRBV13 and J usage is TRBJ2-3; D is possibly TRBD1 (5 bases). Deletions cut 5 bases from V and 2 bases from J, with 14 bases between. The V gene's germline CDR1 is PRHDT and CDR2 FYEKMQ (reference sequence). CDR3 length: 15 amino acids. The CDR3 protein is CASSKQVANTDTQYF. DNA of the CDR3: TGTGCCAGCAGCAAACAGGTGGCGAACACAGATACGCAGTATTTT.

The chain recombines TRBV21-1 with TRBJ1-1. TRBV21-1 is a pseudogene segment. The CDR3 consists of 10 residues. The CDR3 sequence is CASSRPGAFF. CDR3 in DNA: TGTGCCAGCAGTAGACCCGGGGCTTTCTTT.

The chain has TRBV12-5 and TRBJ2-7, with D possibly matching TRBD1 (6 bases). In germline, CDR1 is LGHNT, CDR2 FRNRAP. V was shortened by 3 bases and J by 3 bases, with 12 bases between the two germline ends. The CDR3 extends over 14 amino acids. CDR3 sequence (DNA): TGTGCTAGTGGTTTTGGGATGGACAGCTACGAGCAGTACTTC. Protein: CASGFGMDSYEQYF.

The chain couples TRBV5-1 to TRBJ1-4, with 11 bases that match TRBD1. Trimming took 3 bases from V and 8 from J; bases not matched to a gene: 3. Germline-derived CDR1 and CDR2 are SGHRS and YFSETQ. The CDR3 sequence is 14 residues long. CDR3 region: CASSYGTGGEKLFF. In nucleotides, the CDR3 is TGCGCCAGCAGCTATGGGACAGGGGGGGAAAAACTGTTTTTT. The full variable domain, in which reference TRBV5-1 and TRBJ1-4 provide the parts outside the CDR3, is KAGVTQTPRYLIKTRGQQVTLSCSPISGHRSVSWYQQTPGQGLQFLFEYFSETQRNKGNFPGRFSGRQFSNSRSEMNVSTLELGDSALYLCASSYGTGGEKLFFGSGTQLSVL.

This chain uses TRBV5-1 with TRBJ2-1, with 10 bases matching TRBD2. The CDR3 length is 15 residues. J lost 8 bases, V lost 3 bases, and 8 bases had no gene match. Germline V gene data show CDR1 as SGHRS and CDR2 as YFSETQ. As DNA, the CDR3 is TGCGCCAGCAGCTCCATAGCGGGAGGATTATATGAGCAGTTCTTC. Translated: CASSSIAGGLYEQFF.

This chain links TRBV7-8 with TRBJ2-3; TRBD1 agrees at 7 bases. CDR1 and CDR2 from the germline V gene are SGHVS and FQNEAQ. Trimming took 0 bases from V and 2 from J; bases not matched to a gene: 5. The CDR3 spans 16 residues. Written as DNA, the CDR3 is TGTGCCAGCAGCTTAGCGGGCACAGGGGCCACAGATACGCAGTATTTT. This codes for CASSLAGTGATDTQYF.

The CDR3 reads CASSLMGQGREGEQFF. The CDR3 DNA reads as TGTGCCAGCAGCCTAATGGGACAGGGGCGTGAGGGTGAGCAGTTCTTC. The V call is TRBV27, the J call TRBJ2-1, with TRBD1 identical over 10 bases. With 6 bases clipped from V and 9 bases from J, the junction kept 14 bases outside the gene matches. The CDR3 consists of 16 residues. The germline CDR1 and CDR2 sequences are MNHEY and SMNVEV (reference sequence).

This clone showed up many times. The chain couples TRBV19 to TRBJ1-2, with TRBD1 identical over 7 bases. After removal of 9 bases from V and 5 bases from J, the junction contained 15 bases not matched to a gene. The CDR3 is 15 residues long. From germline, CDR1 is LNHDA and CDR2 SQIVND (reference sequence). The CDR3 sequence: CASSGTAILGYGYTF. The CDR3 nucleotides read TGTGCCAGCTCTGGGACAGCCATCCTTGGGTATGGCTACACCTTC.

The chain combines TRBV5-5 with TRBJ2-3; tentative D call: TRBD1 (6 bases). Germline CDR1 and CDR2: SGHKS and YYEKEE (reference sequence). The V gene lost 5 bases and the J gene lost 4 bases, with 17 bases spanning the gap. This CDR3 is 15 amino acids long. This chain's CDR3 is CASRLGGAAPDTQYF. The CDR3 nucleotides read TGTGCCAGCAGATTAGGGGGAGCCGCCCCAGATACGCAGTATTTT.

In nucleotides, the CDR3 is TGCGCCAGCAGCCAAGATTTAGGGGGCGGATTTAGTGAAAAACTGTTTTTT. Amino acids: CASSQDLGGGFSEKLFF. This chain uses TRBV4-3 with TRBJ1-4, with 7 nucleotides matching TRBD1. V lost 0 bases, J lost 7 bases, and 11 bases stayed unmatched. The CDR3 runs 17 residues. CDR1 is LGHNA and CDR2 is YSLEER in the germline V gene.

The rearrangement links TRBV27 to TRBJ1-4; no definite D call. CDR1 is MNHEY, CDR2 SMNVEV, per germline (reference sequence). CDR3 length equals 14 residues. Trimming took off 3 bases at V and 10 bases at J, with 15 bases between the two ends. CDR3 amino acids: CASSFGGLGGKLFF. The CDR3 DNA sequence: TGTGCCAGCAGTTTCGGAGGGTTAGGAGGAAAACTGTTTTTT.

The chain links TRBV28 to TRBJ2-1, with D tentatively TRBD2 (6 bases). Germline CDR1 reads MDHEN; CDR2 reads SYDVKM. This CDR3 has 14 residues. V lost 5 bases to trimming and J lost 7 bases, with 15 bases between them. Here the CDR3 DNA reads TGTGCCAGCAGTCTAGGCCCGGGAGATAATGAGCAGTTCTTC. Amino acid sequence: CASSLGPGDNEQFF.

This clone was found once. The CDR3 DNA reads as TGTGCCAGCAGCCCTTCCTCTTATACTAGCGGTCGGGAGACCCAGTACTTC. Its protein is CASSPSSYTSGRETQYF. The chain couples TRBV28 to TRBJ2-5, with 8 bases aligning to TRBD2. Trimming at V came to 6 bases and at J to 5 bases, leaving 17 bases not matched to a gene. The CDR3 runs to 17 residues. Germline V gives CDR1 MDHEN, CDR2 SYDVKM.

In this sample, this clone turned up once. The chain couples TRBV15 to TRBJ1-5; 7 nucleotides match TRBD1. The CDR3 contains 18 residues. V trimming: 9 bases; J trimming: 2 bases; junction bases outside the gene matches: 19. Per the germline V gene, CDR1 is LNHNV and CDR2 is YYDKDF (reference sequence). CDR3 in amino acids: CATKSGTGVSYGNQPQHF. The CDR3 region has the DNA TGTGCCACTAAGTCCGGCACAGGGGTCTCGTATGGCAATCAGCCCCAGCATTTT.

The chain combines TRBV15 with TRBJ2-5, with 9 bases that match TRBD2. CDR1 and CDR2 (germline): LNHNV, YYDKDF (reference sequence). This CDR3 is built from 17 residues. V gave up 0 bases and J gave up 8 bases; unmatched junction bases: 13. CDR3 residues: CATSRDLLAGAQLTQYF. CDR3 coding DNA: TGTGCCACCAGCAGAGATCTTTTAGCGGGGGCCCAGTTAACCCAGTACTTC.

This sequence joins TRBV10-3 and TRBJ1-3; D remains ambiguous. V lost 8 bases to trimming and J lost 3 bases, with 11 bases between them. The germline V gene encodes CDR1 ENHRY and CDR2 SYGVKD. The CDR3 contains 13 residues. The CDR3 DNA reads as TGTGCCATCCGTACTATCGATGGAAACACCATATATTTT. Translating gives CAIRTIDGNTIYF.

V usage is TRBV28 and J usage is TRBJ2-7; a possible D gene is TRBD1 (6 bases). This CDR3 has 13 amino acids. Germline V gene lookup returns CDR1 MDHEN and CDR2 SYDVKM. Trimming cost V 5 bases and J 4 bases, with 12 bases left between them. The DNA for the CDR3 is TGTGCCAGCAGTGAGGGACAAGATTACGAGCAGTACTTC. Its protein product is CASSEGQDYEQYF.

The rearrangement links TRBV28 to TRBJ2-1; D may be TRBD2 (5 bases). This CDR3 has 16 residues. Germline CDR1 and CDR2: MDHEN and SYDVKM. V lost 6 bases, J lost 1 base, and 16 bases lay in between. For the CDR3, the DNA is TGTGCCAGCAGCATGGACTCAAGGAGGTCCTACAATGAGCAGTTCTTC. Amino acids: CASSMDSRRSYNEQFF.

The chain combines TRBV5-6 with TRBJ1-2, with a weak D call TRBD1 (6 bases). The CDR3 is 15 amino acids. V gave up 5 bases and J gave up 4 bases, with 18 bases separating them. Germline V lookup: CDR1 SGHDT, CDR2 YYEEEE. CDR3 nucleotide sequence: TGTGCCAGCAGGCCCGGACAGCTACGAGGCTATGGCTACACCTTC. It translates to CASRPGQLRGYGYTF.

The chain is built from TRBV2 and TRBJ2-1; 13 bases fit TRBD2. Germline CDR1 is SNHLY and CDR2 is FYNNEI. The CDR3 consists of 17 residues. J lost 0 bases, V lost 8 bases, and 7 bases had no gene match. CDR3 region: CASGGLAGYPSYNEQFF. The CDR3 DNA reads as TGTGCCAGCGGGGGACTAGCGGGGTACCCCTCCTACAATGAGCAGTTCTTC.

The chain carries TRBV10-3 and TRBJ2-6, with D perhaps matching TRBD1 (6 bases). Trimming took 4 bases from V and 6 from J, leaving 19 bases between them. CDR1 ENHRY and CDR2 SYGVKD come from the germline V gene. The CDR3 is made up of 17 amino acids. DNA for the CDR3: TGTGCCATCAGTGCCAACCAGGACAGCCCCTTGGCCAACGTCCTGACTTTC. Translation gives CAISANQDSPLANVLTF.

CDR3 nucleotides: TGCGCCAGCAGCCGCGACAGGGGTGTCGGGGGCACCATATATTTT. Amino acids: CASSRDRGVGGTIYF. This chain uses TRBV4-3 with TRBJ1-3, with 8 bases lining up with TRBD1. The CDR3 sequence is 15 residues long. CDR1 is LGHNA and CDR2 is YSLEER in the germline V gene. V lost 4 bases to trimming and J lost 9 bases; unmatched junction nucleotides: 11.